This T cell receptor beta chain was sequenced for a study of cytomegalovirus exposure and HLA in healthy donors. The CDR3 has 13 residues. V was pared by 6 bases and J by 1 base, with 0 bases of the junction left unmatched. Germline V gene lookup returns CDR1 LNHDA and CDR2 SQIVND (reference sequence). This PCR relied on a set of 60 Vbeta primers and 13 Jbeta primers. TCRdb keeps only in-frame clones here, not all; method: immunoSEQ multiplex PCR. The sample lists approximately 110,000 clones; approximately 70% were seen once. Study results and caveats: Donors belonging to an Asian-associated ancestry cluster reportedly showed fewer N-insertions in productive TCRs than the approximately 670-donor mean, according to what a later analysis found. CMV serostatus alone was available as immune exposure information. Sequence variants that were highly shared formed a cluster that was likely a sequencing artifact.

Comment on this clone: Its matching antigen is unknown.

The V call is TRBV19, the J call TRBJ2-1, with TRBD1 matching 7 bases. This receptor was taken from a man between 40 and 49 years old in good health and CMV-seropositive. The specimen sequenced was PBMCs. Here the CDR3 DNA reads TGTGCCAGTAGGACAGGGTCCTACAATGAGCAGTTCTTC. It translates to CASRTGSYNEQFF. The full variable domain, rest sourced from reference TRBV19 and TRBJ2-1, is DGGITQSPKYLFRKEGQNVTLSCEQNLNHDAMYWYRQDPGQGLRLIYYSQIVNDFQKGDIAEGYSVSREKKESFPLTVTSAQKNPTAFYLCASRTGSYNEQFFGPGTRLTVL.